This TCR beta chain is drawn from a study of blood T cell repertoires in COVID-19. With V trimmed by 1 base and J by 5 bases, 8 bases remained unmatched. This CDR3 is built from 16 residues. Germline V gene lookup returns CDR1 LGHNA and CDR2 YNFKEQ. Libraries were prepared by immunoSEQ multiplex PCR; TCRdb keeps only in-frame clonotypes and omits some of them. This table has 100,000 to 150,000 clones, more than 70% appearing once. The clonotype was recovered from a woman aged 60-75 years with acute or convalescent COVID-19. Sequencing was performed on peripheral blood. The V call is TRBV4-2, the J call TRBJ2-7; TRBD2 aligns across 10 bases. CDR3 sequence: CASSQVGAGGENEQYF. In DNA, the CDR3 is TGTGCCAGCAGCCAAGTCGGAGCGGGAGGGGAGAACGAGCAGTACTTC.